This T cell receptor beta chain came from a study of CD8+ T cells in alopecia areata. Per the germline V gene, CDR1 is SQVTM and CDR2 is ANQGSEA. The CDR3 runs to 12 residues. The V and J ends lost 6 bases and 6 bases respectively, with 15 bases between them. Once RNA had been extracted, it was reverse transcribed into cDNA to act as the sequencing template. TCRdb keeps only in-frame clones here, not all; method: immunoSEQ multiplex PCR. The sample holds 30,000 to 35,000 clones; 55% are singletons and the top ten take almost 40%. Peripheral blood and lesional scalp punch biopsies came from alopecia areata patients.

The source material was NKG2D-high CD8+ T cells sorted from blood. The TCR originated in a human donor with alopecia areata. The chain recombines TRBV29-1 with TRBJ2-7; possible D gene TRBD2, 6 bases. The CDR3 loop is CSVTGTRGEQYF. CDR3 DNA: TGCAGCGTGACCGGGACTCGGGGCGAGCAGTACTTC.